The sequence of this TCR beta chain was determined in a study of CD8 T cells in Susac syndrome (dated by TCRdb to the late 2010s). Describing the broader study: The study used repertoire sequencing to test whether antigen drove CD8+ T cell activation and differentiation in Susac syndrome. The study compared CD8+ T cell repertoire clonality among roughly eleven healthy donors, 14 Susac syndrome patients and about 16 multiple sclerosis patients. Here is what the overall study found, with its caveats: The study acknowledged that relatively few individuals were included in the TCR sequencing and HLA analysis.

Peripheral blood CD8+ and CD4+ T cells from healthy donors, Susac syndrome patients and multiple sclerosis patients were profiled using high-throughput TCR beta sequencing. Treatment-naive patients with stable or active relapsing-remitting disease fulfilling revised McDonald criteria were used as multiple sclerosis controls. CD8+ TEMRA cells were enriched by FACS, while bulk CD8+ and CD4+ T cells were purified by magnetic negative isolation. Blood was collected in EDTA tubes and processed within 24 hours, with PBMCs isolated through density gradient centrifugation. PBMCs intended for TCR sequencing were cryopreserved in liquid nitrogen and thawed later in a water bath at 37 degrees C. The sorted or isolated CD4+, CD8+ and CD8+ TEMRA cells had a purity of 90% or higher. In the case of this clonotype: The antigen this receptor binds is unknown. Nothing much larger sits one base from this clone, and base qualities are not available.

From the cysteine up to the phenylalanine, the CDR3 has a length of 14 residues. The kept DNA is CDR3 alone, 42 bases in frame from the first base. The V end loses 4 bases and the J end loses 4 bases, and a stretch of 14 bases separates them. The germline V gene encodes CDR1 MGHRA and CDR2 YSYEKL. RNA was extracted using the RNeasy kit, and roughly 0.5 to 1 microgram was reverse transcribed with random hexamers. The immunoSEQ multiplex PCR assay, which covers 54 Vbeta and 13 Jbeta segments, was used to amplify TCR beta CDR3 regions. PCR amplification bias was corrected by using a synthetic template baseline for primer optimization and computational correction. In the original analysis: Only productive sequences were kept, with reads annotated to V, D and J genes according to IMGT and analyzed in immunoSEQ Analyzer. Clonality was computed as one minus Shannon entropy normalized by log2 of the number of productive unique sequences. For each patient and control, public and private clones were evaluated among the 100 most prevalent clones. Clones were defined as Susac-specific when absent from the healthy and MS cohorts, from over a thousand published viral clones and from other ImmuneACCESS disease sequences. The public reads were reanalyzed by TCRdb: fastp trimming at Q25, MiXCR alignment, in-frame beta chains only. Every distinct CDR3 protein forms one entry, paired with its most common genes and DNA. TCRdb's processing, not the authors' own work, is the source of the V and J calls. In all, the sample holds 400,000 to 550,000 distinct CDR3 sequences, and more than 70% of those were seen once. Under 0.15% of the sample goes to the ten largest clones.

This sequence uses TRBV4-1 and TRBJ2-7, and the D gene may be TRBD1, 5 bases matching. The TCR originated in a human donor with multiple sclerosis. Sequencing was carried out using CD8+ T cells from PBMCs. The encoded CDR3 is CASSPSLGVYEQYF. The nucleotide sequence is TGCGCCAGCAGCCCATCGTTAGGGGTTTACGAGCAGTACTTC.